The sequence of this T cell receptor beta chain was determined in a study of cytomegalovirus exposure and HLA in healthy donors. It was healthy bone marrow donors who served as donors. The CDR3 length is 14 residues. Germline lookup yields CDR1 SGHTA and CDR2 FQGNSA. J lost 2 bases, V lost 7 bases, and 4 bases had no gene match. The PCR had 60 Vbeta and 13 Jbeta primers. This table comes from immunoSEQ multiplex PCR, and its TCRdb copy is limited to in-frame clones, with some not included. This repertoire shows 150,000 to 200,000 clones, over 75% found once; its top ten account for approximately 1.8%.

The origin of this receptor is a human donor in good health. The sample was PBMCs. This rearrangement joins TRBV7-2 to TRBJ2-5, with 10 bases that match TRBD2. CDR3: CASNRLAGQETQYF. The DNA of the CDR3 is TGTGCCAGCAACCGACTAGCGGGTCAAGAGACCCAGTACTTC.